The rows below give T cell receptor beta chains drawn from one sample of a study of control samples from healthy donors and cancer patients. Sequencing used immunoSEQ multiplex PCR; TCRdb keeps in-frame clones, though not all of them. The data show 100,000 to 150,000 clones, with roughly 87% seen just once and 1.5% to 2% held by the top ten. Sequenced sample: blood. The receptors were gathered from a man between 18 and 29 years old in good health. CDR3s include the opening cysteine and the closing phenylalanine or tryptophan. A D gene is named only where the DNA matches it firmly. The size field is filled for only some rows; it gives once, few, many or a size class.

J: TRBJ2-1
size: .
D: .
V: TRBV14
CDR3: CASSKQDYNEQFF
DNA: TGTGCCAGCTCGAAACAGGATTACAATGAGCAGTTCTTC

J: TRBJ1-1
size: .
D: TRBD1
V: TRBV28
CDR3: CASPSGRGGTGGSHTEAFF
DNA: TGTGCCAGCCCCTCCGGGAGGGGGGGGACAGGGGGCTCCCACACTGAAGCTTTCTTT

J: TRBJ1-5
size: .
D: .
V: TRBV20-1
CDR3: CSASTGSIQPQHF
DNA: TGCAGTGCTAGTACAGGGAGCATACAGCCCCAGCATTTT

J: TRBJ2-7
size: .
D: .
V: TRBV3-1/TRBV3-2
CDR3: CASSHGRTEQYF
DNA: TGTGCCAGCAGCCACGGGCGCACCGAGCAGTACTTC

J: TRBJ2-1
size: .
D: TRBD2
V: TRBV5-4
CDR3: CASRTSGSNEQFF
DNA: TGTGCCAGCAGGACTAGCGGGAGCAATGAGCAGTTCTTC

J: TRBJ2-7
size: .
D: .
V: TRBV28
CDR3: CASSLGAGHYEQYF
DNA: TGTGCCAGCAGTTTAGGAGCAGGGCACTACGAGCAGTACTTC

J: TRBJ1-2
size: few
D: TRBD1
V: TRBV9
CDR3: CASSSQGSGRWGYTF
DNA: TGTGCCAGCAGTTCACAGGGGTCAGGACGATGGGGCTACACCTTC

J: TRBJ2-7
size: .
D: TRBD2
V: TRBV7-2
CDR3: CASSSTWTSGRSYEQYF
DNA: TGTGCCAGCAGCTCAACCTGGACTAGCGGGAGATCCTACGAGCAGTACTTC

J: TRBJ2-7
size: .
D: TRBD2
V: TRBV19
CDR3: CASSIRTPGLAGEGSYEQYF
DNA: TGTGCCAGTAGTATCCGAACTCCGGGACTAGCGGGCGAGGGTTCTTACGAGCAGTACTTC

J: TRBJ1-1
size: .
D: .
V: TRBV3-1/TRBV3-2
CDR3: CASSQGINTEAFF
DNA: TGTGCCAGCAGCCAAGGGATTAACACTGAAGCTTTCTTT

J: TRBJ1-3
size: .
D: .
V: TRBV7-9
CDR3: CASSLGDPVKGTIYF
DNA: TGTGCCAGCAGCTTAGGGGACCCGGTGAAGGGTACCATATATTTT

J: TRBJ1-3
size: .
D: .
V: TRBV24-1
CDR3: CATSRGNTIYF
DNA: TGTGCCACCAGTCGGGGAAACACCATATATTTT

J: TRBJ2-7
size: .
D: TRBD2
V: TRBV6-5
CDR3: CASRPSGVGLYEQYF
DNA: TGTGCCAGCAGACCTAGCGGGGTGGGCCTCTACGAGCAGTACTTC

J: TRBJ2-5
size: .
D: TRBD1
V: TRBV19
CDR3: CASSNTGGSETQYF
DNA: TGTGCCAGTAGTAATACAGGGGGCAGCGAGACCCAGTACTTC

J: TRBJ2-2
size: .
D: .
V: TRBV12-3/TRBV12-4
CDR3: CASSSNTGELFF
DNA: TGTGCCAGCAGTTCGAACACCGGGGAGCTGTTTTTT

J: TRBJ2-7
size: .
D: TRBD2
V: TRBV30
CDR3: CAWSGLAGGNEQYF
DNA: TGTGCCTGGAGTGGACTAGCGGGAGGAAACGAGCAGTACTTC

J: TRBJ1-1
size: .
D: .
V: TRBV18
CDR3: CASSSKVQGFDTEAFF
DNA: TGTGCCAGCTCATCGAAAGTACAGGGTTTCGACACTGAAGCTTTCTTT

J: TRBJ2-1
size: .
D: .
V: TRBV5-6
CDR3: CASSLASDGKQFF
DNA: TGTGCCAGCAGCTTGGCCTCGGACGGTAAGCAGTTCTTC

J: TRBJ1-6
size: .
D: .
V: TRBV5-1
CDR3: CASSFDGDSPLHF
DNA: TGCGCCAGCAGCTTTGATGGCGATTCACCCCTCCACTTT

J: TRBJ1-2
size: .
D: .
V: TRBV5-1
CDR3: CASSLGDRRVEGYTF
DNA: TGCGCCAGCAGCTTGGGGGACCGTCGGGTTGAGGGCTACACCTTC

J: TRBJ1-1
size: once
D: .
V: TRBV3-1/TRBV3-2
CDR3: CASTLRGQGRVNTEAFF
DNA: TGTGCCAGCACCCTGAGGGGCCAGGGCAGGGTGAACACTGAAGCTTTCTTT

J: TRBJ1-3
size: .
D: .
V: TRBV7-9
CDR3: CASSLWGPEGNTIYF
DNA: TGTGCCAGCAGCTTATGGGGGCCGGAGGGAAACACCATATATTTT

J: TRBJ2-1
size: .
D: TRBD2
V: TRBV14
CDR3: CASSQVGLAGHNEQFF
DNA: TGTGCCAGCAGCCAAGTAGGTCTAGCGGGTCACAATGAGCAGTTCTTC

J: TRBJ1-2
size: .
D: .
V: TRBV19
CDR3: CASIDSAYGYTF
DNA: TGTGCCAGTATTGACAGTGCCTATGGCTACACCTTC

J: TRBJ2-7
size: .
D: TRBD1
V: TRBV5-4
CDR3: CASSLGTGGYEQYF
DNA: TGTGCCAGCAGCTTGGGGACAGGGGGCTACGAGCAGTACTTC

J: TRBJ2-7
size: .
D: TRBD2
V: TRBV11-3
CDR3: CASSATGTSGSYEQYF
DNA: TGTGCCAGCAGCGCGACCGGGACTAGCGGGTCATACGAGCAGTACTTC

J: TRBJ1-1
size: .
D: .
V: TRBV12-3/TRBV12-4
CDR3: CASSETENTEAFF
DNA: TGTGCCAGCAGTGAGACAGAGAACACTGAAGCTTTCTTT

J: TRBJ2-5
size: .
D: .
V: TRBV9
CDR3: CASGTVSGETQYF
DNA: TGTGCCAGCGGGACCGTGTCTGGAGAGACCCAGTACTTC

J: TRBJ1-1
size: .
D: .
V: TRBV28
CDR3: CASRRGALMNTEAFF
DNA: TGTGCCAGCAGGAGGGGGGCGTTAATGAACACTGAAGCTTTCTTT

J: TRBJ1-2
size: .
D: .
V: TRBV4-1
CDR3: CASSQDLDRNNYGYTF
DNA: TGCGCCAGCAGCCAAGACCTAGACAGGAATAACTATGGCTACACCTTC

J: TRBJ2-4
size: .
D: .
V: TRBV6-5
CDR3: CASSRGSGNIQYF
DNA: TGTGCCAGCAGTAGAGGGTCAGGAAACATTCAGTACTTC

J: TRBJ2-7
size: few
D: TRBD1
V: TRBV5-6
CDR3: CASSPQGAKYEQYF
DNA: TGTGCCAGCAGCCCACAGGGGGCGAAGTACGAGCAGTACTTC

J: TRBJ1-2
size: .
D: TRBD1
V: TRBV6-5
CDR3: CASSYQGTGGRGGYTF
DNA: TGTGCCAGCAGTTACCAAGGGACAGGGGGAAGGGGTGGCTACACCTTC

J: TRBJ1-4
size: .
D: .
V: TRBV5-1
CDR3: CASSLSRAGEKLFF
DNA: TGCGCCAGCAGCTTATCTCGGGCTGGGGAAAAACTGTTTTTT

J: TRBJ2-1
size: .
D: TRBD2
V: TRBV5-5
CDR3: CASIGRWKGNEQFF
DNA: TGTGCCAGCATCGGGAGGTGGAAGGGCAATGAGCAGTTCTTC

J: TRBJ2-1
size: .
D: .
V: TRBV5-1
CDR3: CASSLEVPPRAQFF
DNA: TGCGCCAGCAGCTTGGAGGTACCCCCTCGGGCGCAGTTCTTC

J: TRBJ2-3
size: few
D: TRBD1
V: TRBV19
CDR3: CASSYRTGTGLRDTQYF
DNA: TGTGCCAGTAGTTACAGGACCGGGACAGGGCTACGAGATACGCAGTATTTT

J: TRBJ1-1
size: few
D: .
V: TRBV30
CDR3: CAWSFRSTGGAFF
DNA: TGTGCCTGGAGTTTCCGATCTACAGGAGGAGCTTTCTTT

J: TRBJ2-2
size: .
D: TRBD2
V: TRBV9
CDR3: CASSQLAPTNTGELFF
DNA: TGTGCCAGCAGCCAACTAGCGCCGACGAACACCGGGGAGCTGTTTTTT

J: TRBJ2-1
size: .
D: TRBD2
V: TRBV5-4
CDR3: CASSLPGLAGGLWVF
DNA: TGTGCCAGCAGCTTACCGGGACTAGCGGGAGGGCTTTGGGTCTTC